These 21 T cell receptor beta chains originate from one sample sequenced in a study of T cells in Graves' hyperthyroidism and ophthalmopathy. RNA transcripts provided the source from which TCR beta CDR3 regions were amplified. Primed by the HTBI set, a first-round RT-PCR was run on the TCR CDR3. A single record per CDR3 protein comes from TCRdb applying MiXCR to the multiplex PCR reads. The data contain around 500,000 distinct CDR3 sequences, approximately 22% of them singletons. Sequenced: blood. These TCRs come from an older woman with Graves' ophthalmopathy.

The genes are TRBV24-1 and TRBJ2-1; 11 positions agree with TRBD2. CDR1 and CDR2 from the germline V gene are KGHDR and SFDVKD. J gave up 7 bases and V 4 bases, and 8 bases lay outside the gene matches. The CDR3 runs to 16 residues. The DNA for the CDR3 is TGTGCCACCAGTGACCGACTAGCGGGAAGGTTGAATGAGCAGTTCTTC. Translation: CATSDRLAGRLNEQFF.

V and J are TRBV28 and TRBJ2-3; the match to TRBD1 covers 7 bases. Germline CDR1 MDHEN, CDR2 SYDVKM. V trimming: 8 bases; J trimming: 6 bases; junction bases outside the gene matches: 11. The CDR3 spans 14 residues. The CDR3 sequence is CASGLTGATDTQYF. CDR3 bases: TGTGCCAGCGGCCTCACAGGGGCGACGGATACGCAGTATTTT.

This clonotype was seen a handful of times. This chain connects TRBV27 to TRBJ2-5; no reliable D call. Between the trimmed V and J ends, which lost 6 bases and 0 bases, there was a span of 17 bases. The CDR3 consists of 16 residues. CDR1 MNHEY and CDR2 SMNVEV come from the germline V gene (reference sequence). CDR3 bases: TGTGCCAGCAGACGTCTTAATCCCTTGTACCAAGAGACCCAGTACTTC. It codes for CASRRLNPLYQETQYF.

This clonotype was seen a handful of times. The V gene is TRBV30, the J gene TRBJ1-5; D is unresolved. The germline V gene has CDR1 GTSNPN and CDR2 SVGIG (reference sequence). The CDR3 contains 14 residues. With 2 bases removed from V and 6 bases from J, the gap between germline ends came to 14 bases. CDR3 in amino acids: CAWSIGRVGQPQHF. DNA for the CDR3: TGTGCCTGGAGTATAGGGAGGGTGGGTCAGCCCCAGCATTTT.

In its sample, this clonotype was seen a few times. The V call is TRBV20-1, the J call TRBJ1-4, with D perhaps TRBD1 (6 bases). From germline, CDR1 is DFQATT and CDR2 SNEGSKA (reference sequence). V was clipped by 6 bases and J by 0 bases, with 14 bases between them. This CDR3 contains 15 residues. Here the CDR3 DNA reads TGCAGTGCACTGGACAGACGTGCAACTAATGAAAAACTGTTTTTT. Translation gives CSALDRRATNEKLFF.

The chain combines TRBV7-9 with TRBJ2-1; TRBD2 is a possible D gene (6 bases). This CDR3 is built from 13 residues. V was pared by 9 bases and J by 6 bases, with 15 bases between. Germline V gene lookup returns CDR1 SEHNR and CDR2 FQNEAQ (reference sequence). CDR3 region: CARREDWSNEQFF. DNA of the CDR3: TGTGCCAGAAGGGAGGATTGGTCCAATGAGCAGTTCTTC. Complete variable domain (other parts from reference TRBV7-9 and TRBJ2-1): DTGVSQNPRHKITKRGQNVTFRCDPISEHNRLYWYRQTLGQGPEFLTYFQNEAQLEKSRLLSDRFSAERPKGSFSTLEIQRTEQGDSAMYLCARREDWSNEQFFGPGTRLTVL.

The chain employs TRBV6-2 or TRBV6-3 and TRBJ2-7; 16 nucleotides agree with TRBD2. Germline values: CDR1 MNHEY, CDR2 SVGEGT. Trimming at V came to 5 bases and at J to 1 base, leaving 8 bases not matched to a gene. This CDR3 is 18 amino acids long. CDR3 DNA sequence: TGTGCCAGCAGTAGATCGGGACTAGCGGGAGGGGAATCCTACGAGCAGTACTTC. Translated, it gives CASSRSGLAGGESYEQYF.

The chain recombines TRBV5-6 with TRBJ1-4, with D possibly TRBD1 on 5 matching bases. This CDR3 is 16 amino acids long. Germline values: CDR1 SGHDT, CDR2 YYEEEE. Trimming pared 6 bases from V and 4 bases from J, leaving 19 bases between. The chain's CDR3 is CASTLRAGTGNEKLFF. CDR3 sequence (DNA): TGTGCCAGCACCTTAAGAGCCGGGACGGGTAATGAAAAACTGTTTTTT.

The CDR3 bases are TGCAGCGTGGCGGGACAGCCCAATCAGCCCCAGCATTTT. Its translation is CSVAGQPNQPQHF. The chain is built from TRBV29-1 and TRBJ1-5; 7 positions match TRBD1. V lost 6 bases, J lost 3 bases, and 5 bases stayed unmatched. This CDR3 contains 13 residues. Germline assignment: CDR1 SQVTM and CDR2 ANQGSEA.

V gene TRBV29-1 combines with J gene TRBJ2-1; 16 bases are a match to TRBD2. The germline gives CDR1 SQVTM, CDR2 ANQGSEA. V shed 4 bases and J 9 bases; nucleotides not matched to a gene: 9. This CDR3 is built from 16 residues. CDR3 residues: CSVVLGTSGRAFEQFF. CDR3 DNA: TGCAGCGTTGTTTTAGGGACTAGCGGGAGGGCCTTTGAGCAGTTCTTC.

The CDR3 here is CASSPGGYGDTQYF. The CDR3 nucleotides are TGCGCCAGCAGCCCGGGGGGCTACGGGGATACGCAGTATTTT. The rearrangement links TRBV5-1 to TRBJ2-3; tentative D call: TRBD2 (7 bases). Germline lookup yields CDR1 SGHRS and CDR2 YFSETQ. V dropped 4 bases and J dropped 6 bases, with 15 bases sitting between them. This CDR3 contains 14 residues.

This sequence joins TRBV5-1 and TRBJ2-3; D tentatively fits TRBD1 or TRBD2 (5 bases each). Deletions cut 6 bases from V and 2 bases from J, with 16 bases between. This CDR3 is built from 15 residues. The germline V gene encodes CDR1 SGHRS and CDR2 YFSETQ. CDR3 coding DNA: TGCGCCAGCACCAGCCTCGGGACCCACACAGATACGCAGTATTTT. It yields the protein CASTSLGTHTDTQYF.

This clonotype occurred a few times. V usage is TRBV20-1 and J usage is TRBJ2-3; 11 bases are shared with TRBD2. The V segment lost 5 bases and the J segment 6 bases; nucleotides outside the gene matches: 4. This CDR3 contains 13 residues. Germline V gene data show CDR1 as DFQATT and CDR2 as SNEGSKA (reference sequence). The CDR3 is CSAPTSGIDTQYF. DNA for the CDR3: TGCAGTGCTCCGACTAGCGGGATTGATACGCAGTATTTT.

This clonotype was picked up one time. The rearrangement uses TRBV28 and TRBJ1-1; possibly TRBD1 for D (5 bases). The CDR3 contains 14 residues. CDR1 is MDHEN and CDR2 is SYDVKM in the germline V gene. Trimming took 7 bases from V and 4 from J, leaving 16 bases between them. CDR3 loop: CASTPSGGATEAFF. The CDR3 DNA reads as TGTGCCAGCACTCCTAGCGGCGGGGCCACTGAAGCTTTCTTT.

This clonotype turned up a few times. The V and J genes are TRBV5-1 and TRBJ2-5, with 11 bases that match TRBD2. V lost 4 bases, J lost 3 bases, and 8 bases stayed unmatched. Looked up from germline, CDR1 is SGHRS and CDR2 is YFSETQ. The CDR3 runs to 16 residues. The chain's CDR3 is CASSRRSSGGKETQYF. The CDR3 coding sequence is TGCGCCAGCAGCCGGAGGTCTAGCGGGGGGAAAGAGACCCAGTACTTC.

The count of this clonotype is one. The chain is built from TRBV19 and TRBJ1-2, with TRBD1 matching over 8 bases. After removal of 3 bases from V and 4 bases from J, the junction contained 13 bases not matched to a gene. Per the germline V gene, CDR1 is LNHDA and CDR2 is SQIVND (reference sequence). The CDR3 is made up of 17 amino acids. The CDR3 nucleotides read TGTGCCAGTAGTATTCCCCCGGGCAGGGGGCTGGGCTATGGCTACACCTTC. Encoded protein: CASSIPPGRGLGYGYTF.

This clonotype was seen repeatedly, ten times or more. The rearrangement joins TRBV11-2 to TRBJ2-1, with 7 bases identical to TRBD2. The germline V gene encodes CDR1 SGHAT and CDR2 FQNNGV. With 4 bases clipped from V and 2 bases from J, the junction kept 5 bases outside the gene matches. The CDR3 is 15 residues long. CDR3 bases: TGTGCCAGCAGCTATGAGCGGGGAACCTACAATGAGCAGTTCTTC. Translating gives CASSYERGTYNEQFF. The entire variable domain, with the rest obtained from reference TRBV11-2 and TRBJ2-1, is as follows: EAGVAQSPRYKIIEKRQSVAFWCNPISGHATLYWYQQILGQGPKLLIQFQNNGVVDDSQLPKDRFSAERLKGVDSTLKIQPAKLEDSAVYLCASSYERGTYNEQFFGPGTRLTVL.

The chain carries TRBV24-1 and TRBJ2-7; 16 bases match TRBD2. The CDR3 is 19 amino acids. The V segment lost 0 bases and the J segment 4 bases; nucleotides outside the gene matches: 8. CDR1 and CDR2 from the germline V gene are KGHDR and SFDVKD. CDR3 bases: TGTGCCACCAGTGATTTGTTGGGACTAGCGGGAGGGCAAGCATACGAGCAGTACTTC. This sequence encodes CATSDLLGLAGGQAYEQYF.

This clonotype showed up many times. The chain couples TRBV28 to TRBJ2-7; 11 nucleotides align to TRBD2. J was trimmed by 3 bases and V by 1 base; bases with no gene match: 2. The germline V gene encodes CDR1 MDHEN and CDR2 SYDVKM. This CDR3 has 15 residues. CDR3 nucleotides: TGTGCCAGCAGTTTATACGGGACTAGCGGCTACGAGCAGTACTTC. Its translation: CASSLYGTSGYEQYF.

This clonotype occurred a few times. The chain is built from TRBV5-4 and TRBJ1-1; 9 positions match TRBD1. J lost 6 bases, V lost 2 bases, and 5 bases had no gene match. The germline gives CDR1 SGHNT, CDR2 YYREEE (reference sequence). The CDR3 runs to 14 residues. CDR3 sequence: CASSLHGTGPEAFF. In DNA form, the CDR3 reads TGTGCCAGCAGCTTACACGGGACAGGGCCTGAAGCTTTCTTT.

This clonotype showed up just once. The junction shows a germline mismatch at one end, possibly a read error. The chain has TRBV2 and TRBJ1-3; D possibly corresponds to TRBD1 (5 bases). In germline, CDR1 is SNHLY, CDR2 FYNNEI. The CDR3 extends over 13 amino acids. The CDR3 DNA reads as TGTGTCAGCAGTGGGACGCAGGGAAACACCATATATTTT. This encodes CVSSGTQGNTIYF.